This T cell receptor (beta chain) was identified in a study of T cell clonality in common variable immunodeficiency. Assay used: immunoSEQ multiplex PCR; TCRdb lists only in-frame clones, some missing. This sample comprises tens of thousands of clones, none seen once only. This clone was detected many times. Its cognate antigen is unknown. Study-wide results and caveats: In common variable immunodeficiency, TCR beta chains reportedly carried fewer deletions and N-nucleotide insertions. Compared with healthy controls, CVID subjects showed increased TCRbeta clonality, mostly in about a third. Patient heterogeneity in the CVID cohort limited correlations between repertoire features and clinical complications.

The TCR sequence derives from a person aged 18 to 70 in good health. Sample: peripheral blood mononuclear cells.

The sequenced CDR3 bases are TGTGCCAGCAGTGAACTAGTGCGGGGAGAGACC. Residues: CASSELVRGET. The whole CDR3 sequence reads CASSELVRGETQYF. The chain is built from TRBV2 and TRBJ2-5; a weak D match, TRBD2 (6 bases). With the read ending 3 residues before the CDR3 end, the germline J gene is used to fill in that end. This CDR3 is 14 amino acids long. Trimming pared 2 bases from V and 4 bases from J, leaving 11 bases between. From germline, CDR1 is SNHLY and CDR2 FYNNEI. Full variable domain (outside the CDR3, taken from reference TRBV2 and TRBJ2-5): EPEVTQTPSHQVTQMGQEVILRCVPISNHLYFYWYRQILGQKVEFLVSFYNNEISEKSEIFDDQFSVERPDGSNFTLKIRSTKLEDSAMYFCASSELVRGETQYFGPGTRLLVL.